The text below deals with one T cell receptor (beta chain). Only in-frame clones appear in the TCRdb table, and some are missing; sequencing was by immunoSEQ multiplex PCR. The repertoire consists of more than 15,000 clones, with around 82% occurring once and the leading ten covering just over 3%. The data originate from a study of OX40 agonist ivuxolimab in advanced cancers. About the research overall: Participants averaged approximately 65 years of age (range about 23 to 80) and were 82.7% male.

This CDR3 spans 16 amino acids. The V end was cut by 7 bases, the J end by 6 bases, with 25 bases between. The germline CDR1 and CDR2 sequences are SGHAT and FQNNGV. This sequence joins TRBV11-2 and TRBJ2-7; possibly TRBD2 for D (7 bases). The sequence came from an adult with an advanced solid tumor such as melanoma, head and neck, liver or kidney cancer. Specimen: CD4+ or CD8+ T cells sorted from blood, collected in a trial of the OX40 agonist ivuxolimab. CDR3 sequence (DNA): TGTGCCAGCACCTACAAAGCGCGGGGGCCAGCATCCGAGCAGTACTTC. Protein sequence: CASTYKARGPASEQYF.